This TCR beta chain was sequenced for a study of blood T cell repertoires in COVID-19. Study-wide background: COVID-19 samples from acute and convalescent phases originated in the United States, Italy and Spain. In each case, the material was cDNA or gDNA derived from T cells, B-cell-depleted T cells, or PBMCs.

J lost 2 bases, V lost 3 bases, and 6 bases had no gene match. The CDR3 consists of 16 residues. Germline CDR1 reads MNHEY; CDR2 reads SMNVEV (reference sequence). Per the study methods: Nucleated cell number was recorded as an estimate derived from reference gene primer amplification. Clones were read by immunoSEQ multiplex PCR, and TCRdb kept only the in-frame ones, dropping some. For V, J and clone size, that table is used; D and trimming come from the DNA. The sample holds roughly 360,000 clones, about four fifths seen once. This sequence joins TRBV27 and TRBJ2-3; the match to TRBD2 covers 9 bases. The sample consisted of peripheral blood. The clonotype was recovered from a human donor with acute or convalescent COVID-19. The donor label of this sample is uncertain. The CDR3 loop reads CASSFASGETTDTQYF. The CDR3 DNA reads TGTGCCAGCAGTTTCGCTAGCGGGGAGACCACAGATACGCAGTATTTT.